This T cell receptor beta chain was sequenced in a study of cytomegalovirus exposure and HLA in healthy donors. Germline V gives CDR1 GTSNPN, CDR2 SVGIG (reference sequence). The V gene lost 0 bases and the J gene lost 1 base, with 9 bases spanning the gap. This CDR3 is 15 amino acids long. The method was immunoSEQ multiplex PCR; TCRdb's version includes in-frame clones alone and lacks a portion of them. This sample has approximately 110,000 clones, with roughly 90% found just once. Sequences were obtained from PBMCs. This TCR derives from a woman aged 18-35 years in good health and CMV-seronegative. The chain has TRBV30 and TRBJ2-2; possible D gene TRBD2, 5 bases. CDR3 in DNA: TGTGCCTGGAGTGTCCCTAGCAGGAACACCGGGGAGCTGTTTTTT. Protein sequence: CAWSVPSRNTGELFF.